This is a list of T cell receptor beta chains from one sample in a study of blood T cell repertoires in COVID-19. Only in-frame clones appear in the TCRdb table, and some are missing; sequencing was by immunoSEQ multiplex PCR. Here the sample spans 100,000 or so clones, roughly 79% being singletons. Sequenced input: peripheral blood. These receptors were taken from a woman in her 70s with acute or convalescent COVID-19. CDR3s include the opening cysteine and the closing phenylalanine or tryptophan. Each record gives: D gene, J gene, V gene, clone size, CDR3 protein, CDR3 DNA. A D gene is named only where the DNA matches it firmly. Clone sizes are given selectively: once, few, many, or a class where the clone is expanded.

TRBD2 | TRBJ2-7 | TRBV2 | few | CASRAGTRPYEQYF | TGTGCCAGCAGGGCCGGGACTAGACCCTACGAGCAGTACTTC
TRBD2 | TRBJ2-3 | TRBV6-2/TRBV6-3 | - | CASSYRLAARDTQYF | TGTGCCAGCAGTTACCGACTAGCGGCCCGGGATACGCAGTATTTT
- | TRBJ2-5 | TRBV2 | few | CASSLTGLQETQYF | TGTGCCAGCAGTTTGACAGGACTGCAAGAGACCCAGTACTTC
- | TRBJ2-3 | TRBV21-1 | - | CASSAGTGDADTQYF | TGTGCCAGCAGCGCTGGGACAGGAGACGCAGATACGCAGTATTTT
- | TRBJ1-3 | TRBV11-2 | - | CASSLWAAFSGNTIYF | TGTGCCAGCAGCCTATGGGCCGCTTTCTCTGGAAACACCATATATTTT
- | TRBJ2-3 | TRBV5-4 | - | CASGLGSADTQYF | TGTGCCAGCGGCCTAGGTAGCGCAGATACGCAGTATTTT
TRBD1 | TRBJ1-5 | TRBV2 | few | CASRGDRYGNQPQHF | TGTGCCAGCAGAGGGGACAGGTACGGCAATCAGCCCCAGCATTTT
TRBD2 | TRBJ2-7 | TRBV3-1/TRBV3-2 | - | CASSTRGSGRPHEQYF | TGTGCCAGCAGCACCCGTGGTAGCGGGAGGCCCCACGAGCAGTACTTC
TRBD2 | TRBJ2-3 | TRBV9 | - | CASSAPARASGRTDTQYF | TGTGCCAGCAGCGCCCCCGCCCGGGCTAGCGGACGCACAGATACGCAGTATTTT
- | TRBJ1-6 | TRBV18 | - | CASSREDSNSPLHF | TGTGCCAGCTCACGAGAAGACAGTAATTCACCCCTCCACTTT
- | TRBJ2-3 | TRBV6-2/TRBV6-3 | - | CASSYSFNTQYF | TGTGCCAGCAGTTACTCTTTCAATACGCAGTATTTT
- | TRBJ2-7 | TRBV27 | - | CASSLSGVSYEQYF | TGTGCCAGCAGTTTATCCGGGGTTTCCTACGAGCAGTACTTC
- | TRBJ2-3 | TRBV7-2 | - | CASSLGPGSDTQYF | TGTGCCAGCAGCTTAGGCCCAGGGTCAGATACGCAGTATTTT
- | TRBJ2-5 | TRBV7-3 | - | CASSLQGQVGETQYF | TGTGCCAGCAGTCTTCAGGGTCAGGTGGGAGAGACCCAGTACTTC
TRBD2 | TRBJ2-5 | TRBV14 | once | CASSPGTSGGQTQYF | TGTGCCAGCAGCCCCGGGACTAGCGGGGGCCAGACCCAGTACTTC
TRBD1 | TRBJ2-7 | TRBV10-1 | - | CASSRGQGSYEQYF | TGCGCCAGCAGTAGGGGACAGGGAAGCTACGAGCAGTACTTC
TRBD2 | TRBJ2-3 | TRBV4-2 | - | CASSQGGGRADTQYF | TGTGCCAGCAGCCAAGGGGGCGGGAGGGCAGATACGCAGTATTTT
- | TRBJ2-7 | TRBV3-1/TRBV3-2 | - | CASSPHRAGAGEQYF | TGTGCCAGCAGCCCTCACAGGGCGGGAGCGGGCGAGCAGTACTTC
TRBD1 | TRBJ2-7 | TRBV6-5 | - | CASTQGLGQPSEQYF | TGTGCCAGCACCCAAGGGTTGGGACAGCCCAGCGAGCAGTACTTC
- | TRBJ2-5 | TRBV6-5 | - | CASSAVGAGETQYF | TGTGCCAGCAGCGCGGTAGGGGCGGGGGAGACCCAGTACTTC
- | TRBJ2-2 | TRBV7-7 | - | CASSLVAGAVVGELFF | TGTGCCAGCAGCTTAGTTGCGGGGGCTGTGGTAGGGGAGCTGTTTTTT
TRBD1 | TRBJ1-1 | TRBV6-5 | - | CASSYVAGGNTEAFF | TGTGCCAGCAGTTACGTCGCAGGGGGGAACACTGAAGCTTTCTTT
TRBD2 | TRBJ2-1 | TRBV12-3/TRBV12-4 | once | CASSTSGGPRQFF | TGTGCCAGCAGTACTAGCGGGGGTCCCCGGCAGTTCTTC
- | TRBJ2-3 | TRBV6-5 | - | CASSYSAGKAQYF | TGTGCCAGCAGTTACTCGGCGGGAAAGGCGCAGTATTTT
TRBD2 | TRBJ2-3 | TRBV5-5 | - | CASTFGGSTDTQYF | TGTGCCAGCACCTTCGGGGGGAGCACAGATACGCAGTATTTT
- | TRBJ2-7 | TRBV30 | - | CAWSVLGTYEQYF | TGTGCCTGGAGTGTACTGGGCACGTACGAGCAGTACTTC
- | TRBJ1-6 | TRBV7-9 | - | CATERDSPLHF | TGTGCTACCGAGCGAGATTCACCCCTCCACTTT
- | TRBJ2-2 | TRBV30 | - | CAWSVLAMNTGELFF | TGTGCCTGGAGTGTTCTAGCCATGAACACCGGGGAGCTGTTTTTT
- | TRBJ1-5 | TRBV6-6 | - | CASRPHAGEEQPQHF | TGTGCCAGCAGACCCCATGCGGGGGAAGAACAGCCCCAGCATTTT
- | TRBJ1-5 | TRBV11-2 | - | CASSLDSGFGNQPQHF | TGTGCCAGCAGCTTAGATTCGGGGTTTGGCAATCAGCCCCAGCATTTT
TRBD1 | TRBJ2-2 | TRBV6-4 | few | CASSRQGNTGELFF | TGTGCCAGCAGCCGACAGGGGAACACCGGGGAGCTGTTTTTT
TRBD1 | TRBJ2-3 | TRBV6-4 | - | CASSDKPGQADTQYF | TGTGCCAGCAGTGACAAACCTGGACAGGCGGATACGCAGTATTTT
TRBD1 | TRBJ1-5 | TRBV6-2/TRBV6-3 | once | CASSYPTGGDQPQHF | TGTGCCAGCAGTTACCCGACAGGGGGCGATCAGCCCCAGCATTTT
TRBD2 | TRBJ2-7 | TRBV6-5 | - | CATGGDNSYEQYF | TGTGCCACCGGGGGGGACAACTCCTACGAGCAGTACTTC
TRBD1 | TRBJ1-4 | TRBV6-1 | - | CASSGQGRGATNEKLFF | TGTGCCAGCAGTGGACAGGGGAGGGGAGCAACTAATGAAAAACTGTTTTTT
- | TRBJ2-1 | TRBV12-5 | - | CASGTGVGSYNEQFF | TGTGCTAGTGGCACGGGGGTAGGCTCCTACAATGAGCAGTTCTTC
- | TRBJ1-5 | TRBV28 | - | CASSGHGRYSNQPQHF | TGTGCCAGCAGCGGACACGGCCGGTATAGCAATCAGCCCCAGCATTTT
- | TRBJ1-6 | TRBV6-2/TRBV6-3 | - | CASSYLGADSPLHF | TGTGCCAGCAGTTATCTGGGGGCGGATTCACCCCTCCACTTT
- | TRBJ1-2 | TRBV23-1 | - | CASSQSTAYGYTF | TGCGCCAGCAGTCAATCGACAGCCTATGGCTACACCTTC
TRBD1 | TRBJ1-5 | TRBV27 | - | CASRPRQGGQPQHF | TGTGCCAGCAGACCACGACAGGGTGGTCAGCCCCAGCATTTT
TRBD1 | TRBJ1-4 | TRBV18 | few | CASSAGQGNEKLFF | TGTGCCAGCTCAGCGGGACAGGGTAATGAAAAACTGTTTTTT
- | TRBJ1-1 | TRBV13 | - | CASSLEGEGTEAFF | TGTGCCAGCAGCTTGGAGGGGGAGGGCACTGAAGCTTTCTTT
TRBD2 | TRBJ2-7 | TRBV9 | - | CASSEWAGGSEQYF | TGTGCCAGCAGCGAGTGGGCGGGAGGGAGCGAGCAGTACTTC
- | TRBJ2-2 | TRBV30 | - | CAWSVKGPTNTGELFF | TGTGCCTGGAGTGTAAAGGGGCCGACGAACACCGGGGAGCTGTTTTTT
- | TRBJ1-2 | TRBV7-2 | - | CASNLAQGGGYTF | TGTGCCAGCAATTTGGCTCAGGGCGGTGGCTACACCTTC
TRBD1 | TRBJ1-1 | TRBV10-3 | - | CAIRKTGSDTEAFF | TGTGCCATCAGGAAGACAGGGTCGGACACTGAAGCTTTCTTT
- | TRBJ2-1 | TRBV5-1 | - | CASSLEGTQYNEQFF | TGCGCCAGCAGCTTGGAGGGGACTCAGTACAATGAGCAGTTCTTC
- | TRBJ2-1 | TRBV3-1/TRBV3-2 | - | CASSQEGRYSYNEQFF | TGTGCCAGCAGCCAAGAGGGGCGGTACTCCTACAATGAGCAGTTCTTC
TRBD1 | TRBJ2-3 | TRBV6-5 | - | CASSLDRGGTDTQYF | TGTGCCAGCAGTTTGGACAGGGGAGGTACAGATACGCAGTATTTT